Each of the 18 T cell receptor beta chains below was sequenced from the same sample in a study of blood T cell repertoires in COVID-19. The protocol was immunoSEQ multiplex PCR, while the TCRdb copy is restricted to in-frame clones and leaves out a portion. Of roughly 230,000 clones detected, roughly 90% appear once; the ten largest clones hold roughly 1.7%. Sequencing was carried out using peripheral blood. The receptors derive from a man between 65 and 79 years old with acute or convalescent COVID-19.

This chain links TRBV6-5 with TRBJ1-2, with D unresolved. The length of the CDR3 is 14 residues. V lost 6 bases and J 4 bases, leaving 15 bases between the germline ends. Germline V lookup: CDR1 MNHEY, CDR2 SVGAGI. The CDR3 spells CASSGGIVGYGYTF. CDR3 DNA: TGTGCCAGCAGCGGAGGGATCGTGGGCTATGGCTACACCTTC.

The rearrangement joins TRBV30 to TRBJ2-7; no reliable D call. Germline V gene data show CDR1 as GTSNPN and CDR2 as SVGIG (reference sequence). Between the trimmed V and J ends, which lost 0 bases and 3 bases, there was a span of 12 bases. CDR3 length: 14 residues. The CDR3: CAWSVRTDDYEQYF. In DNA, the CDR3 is TGTGCCTGGAGTGTACGTACAGACGACTACGAGCAGTACTTC.

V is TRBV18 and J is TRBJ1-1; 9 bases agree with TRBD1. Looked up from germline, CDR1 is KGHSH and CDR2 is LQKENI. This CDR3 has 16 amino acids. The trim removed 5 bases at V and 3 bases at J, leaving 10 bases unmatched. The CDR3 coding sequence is TGTGCCAGCTCATCCGGGACAGGGAATCGAGACACTGAAGCTTTCTTT. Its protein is CASSSGTGNRDTEAFF.

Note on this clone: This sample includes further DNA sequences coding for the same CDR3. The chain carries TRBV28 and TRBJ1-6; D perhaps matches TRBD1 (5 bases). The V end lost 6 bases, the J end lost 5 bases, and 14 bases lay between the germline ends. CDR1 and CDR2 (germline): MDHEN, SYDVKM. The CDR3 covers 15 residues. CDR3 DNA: TGTGCCAGCAGCTCGTCTCAGGGTAATAATTCACCCCTCCACTTT. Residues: CASSSSQGNNSPLHF. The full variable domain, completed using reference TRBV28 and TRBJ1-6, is DVKVTQSSRYLVKRTGEKVFLECVQDMDHENMFWYRQDPGLGLRLIYFSYDVKMKEKGDIPEGYSVSREKKERFSLILESASTNQTSMYLCASSSSQGNNSPLHFGNGTRLTVT.

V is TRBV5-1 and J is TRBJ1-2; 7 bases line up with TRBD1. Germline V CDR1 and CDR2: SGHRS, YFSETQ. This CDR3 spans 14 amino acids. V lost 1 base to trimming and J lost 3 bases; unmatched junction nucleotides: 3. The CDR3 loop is CASSLQGDYYGYTF. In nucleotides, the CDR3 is TGCGCCAGCAGCTTGCAGGGGGATTACTATGGCTACACCTTC.

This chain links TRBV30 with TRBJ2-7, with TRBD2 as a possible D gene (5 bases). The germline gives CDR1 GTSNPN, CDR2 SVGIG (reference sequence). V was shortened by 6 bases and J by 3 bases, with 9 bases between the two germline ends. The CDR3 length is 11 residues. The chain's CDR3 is CACRTDYEQYF. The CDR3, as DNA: TGTGCCTGTAGGACTGACTACGAGCAGTACTTC.

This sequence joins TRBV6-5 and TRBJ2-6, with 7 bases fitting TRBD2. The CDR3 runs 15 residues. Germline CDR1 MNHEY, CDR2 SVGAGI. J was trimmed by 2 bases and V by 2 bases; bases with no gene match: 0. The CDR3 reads CASSYAGAGANVLTF. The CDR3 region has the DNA TGTGCCAGCAGTTACGCGGGGGCTGGGGCCAACGTCCTGACTTTC.

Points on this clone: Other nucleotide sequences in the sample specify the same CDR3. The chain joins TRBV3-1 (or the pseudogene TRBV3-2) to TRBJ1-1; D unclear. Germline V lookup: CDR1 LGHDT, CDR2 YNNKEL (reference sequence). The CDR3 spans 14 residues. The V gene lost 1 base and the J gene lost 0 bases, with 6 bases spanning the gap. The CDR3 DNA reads TGTGCCAGCAGCCAAGCGGGTGTGAACACTGAAGCTTTCTTT. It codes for CASSQAGVNTEAFF.

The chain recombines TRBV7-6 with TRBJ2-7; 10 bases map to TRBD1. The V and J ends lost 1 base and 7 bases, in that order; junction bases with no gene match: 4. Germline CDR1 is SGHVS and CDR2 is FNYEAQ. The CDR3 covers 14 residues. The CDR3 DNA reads TGTGCCAGCAGCTTAGGACAGGGGGCGGGAGAGCAGTACTTC. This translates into CASSLGQGAGEQYF.

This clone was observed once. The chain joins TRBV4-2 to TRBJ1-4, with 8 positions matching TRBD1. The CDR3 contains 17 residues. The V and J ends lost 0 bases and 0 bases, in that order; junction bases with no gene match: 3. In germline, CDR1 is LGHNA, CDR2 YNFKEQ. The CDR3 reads CASSQDTGGATNEKLFF. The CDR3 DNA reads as TGTGCCAGCAGCCAAGATACAGGGGGTGCAACTAATGAAAAACTGTTTTTT.

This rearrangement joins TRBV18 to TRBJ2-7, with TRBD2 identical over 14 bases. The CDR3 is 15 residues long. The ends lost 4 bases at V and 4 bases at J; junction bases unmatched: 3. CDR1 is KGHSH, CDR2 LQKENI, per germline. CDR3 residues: CASSQGLAGEYEQYF. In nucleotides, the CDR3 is TGTGCCAGCTCACAGGGACTAGCGGGAGAGTACGAGCAGTACTTC.

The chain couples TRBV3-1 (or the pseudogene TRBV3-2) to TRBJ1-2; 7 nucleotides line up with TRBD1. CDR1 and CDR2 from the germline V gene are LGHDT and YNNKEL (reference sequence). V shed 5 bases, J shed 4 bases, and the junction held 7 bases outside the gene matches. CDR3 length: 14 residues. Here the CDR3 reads CASSTRDRAYGYTF. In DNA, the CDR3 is TGTGCCAGCAGCACACGAGACAGGGCCTATGGCTACACCTTC.

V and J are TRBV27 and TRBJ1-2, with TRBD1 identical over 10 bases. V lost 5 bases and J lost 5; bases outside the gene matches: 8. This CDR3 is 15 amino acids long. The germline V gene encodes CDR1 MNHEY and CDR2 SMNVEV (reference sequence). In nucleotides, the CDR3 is TGTGCCAGCAGTATCACCCCGGGACAGGGGTATGGCTACACCTTC. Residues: CASSITPGQGYGYTF.

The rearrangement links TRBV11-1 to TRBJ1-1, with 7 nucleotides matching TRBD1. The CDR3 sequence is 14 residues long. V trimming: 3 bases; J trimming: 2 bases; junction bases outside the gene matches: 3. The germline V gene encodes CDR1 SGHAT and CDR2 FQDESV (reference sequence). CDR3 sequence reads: CASSFGQVNTEAFF. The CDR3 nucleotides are TGTGCCAGCAGCTTCGGACAGGTTAACACTGAAGCTTTCTTT.

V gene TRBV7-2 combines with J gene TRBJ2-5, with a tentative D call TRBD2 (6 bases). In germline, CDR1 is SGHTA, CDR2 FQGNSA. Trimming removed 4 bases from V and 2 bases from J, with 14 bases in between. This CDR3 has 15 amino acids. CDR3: CASSSTDYLQETQYF. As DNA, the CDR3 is TGTGCCAGCAGCTCCACGGACTATCTACAAGAGACCCAGTACTTC.

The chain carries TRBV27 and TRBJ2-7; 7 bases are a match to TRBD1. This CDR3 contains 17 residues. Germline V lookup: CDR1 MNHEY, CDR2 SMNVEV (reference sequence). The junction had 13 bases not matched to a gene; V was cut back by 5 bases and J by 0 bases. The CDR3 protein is CASSIHTGTAYSYEQYF. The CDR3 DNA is TGTGCCAGCAGTATACATACCGGGACAGCTTACTCCTACGAGCAGTACTTC.

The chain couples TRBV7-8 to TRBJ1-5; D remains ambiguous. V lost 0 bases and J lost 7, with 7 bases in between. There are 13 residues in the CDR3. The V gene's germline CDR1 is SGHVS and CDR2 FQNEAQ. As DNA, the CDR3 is TGTGCCAGCAGCTTAGCGATTGAGCAGCCCCAGCATTTT. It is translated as CASSLAIEQPQHF.

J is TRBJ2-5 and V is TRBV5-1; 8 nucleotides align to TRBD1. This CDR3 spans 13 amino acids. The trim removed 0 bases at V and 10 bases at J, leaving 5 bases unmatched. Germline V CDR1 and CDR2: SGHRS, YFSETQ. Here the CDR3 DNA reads TGCGCCAGCAGCTTGGAGGACAGGGCAAACCAGTACTTC. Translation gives CASSLEDRANQYF. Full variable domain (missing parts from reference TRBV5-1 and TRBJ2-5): KAGVTQTPRYLIKTRGQQVTLSCSPISGHRSVSWYQQTPGQGLQFLFEYFSETQRNKGNFPGRFSGRQFSNSRSEMNVSTLELGDSALYLCASSLEDRANQYFGPGTRLLVL.